A single count supports the clone carrying this T cell receptor (beta chain). The use of a sample-barcoded 5' primer and a J-beta primer mix characterized a second PCR of roughly 7 to 11 cycles. TCRdb called the 5' RACE reads again in MiXCR, with one record for every CDR3 protein. The sample contains about a million distinct CDR3 sequences, around two fifths of which appear only once. V was trimmed by 5 bases and J by 3 bases, leaving 19 bases between them. Germline V gene data show CDR1 as SGHAT and CDR2 as FQNNGV. The CDR3 consists of 17 residues. These data originate in a study of blood T cells in healthy people across ages.

This TCR came from a man aged 18 to 30 in good health. The sequenced sample was blood. This chain uses TRBV11-2 with TRBJ1-4; D unclear. The CDR3 region has the DNA TGTGCCAGCAGCCGACCTTTAACCGGTGCGGCTAATGAAAAACTGTTTTTT. Translated: CASSRPLTGAANEKLFF.